These T cell receptor beta chains were read from a single sample in a study of cytomegalovirus exposure and HLA in healthy donors. Repertoires were generated with immunoSEQ multiplex PCR, while TCRdb's copy carries only in-frame clones and drops some. Of approximately 160,000 clones listed, about three quarters are singletons. The material sequenced was PBMCs. All receptors come from a woman aged 25 to 39 in good health and CMV-seropositive. CDR3s include the opening cysteine and the closing phenylalanine or tryptophan. The D gene is left open where the match is weak. Clone size is not always given. Where it is, it says once, few, many or a class for expanded clones.

TRBD2 TRBJ2-1 NA TRBV5-6 16 TGTGCCAGCAGCAAACTAGCGGGGGGGACATACAATGAGCAGTTCTTC CASSKLAGGTYNEQFF
NA TRBJ2-5 NA TRBV29-1 13 TGCAGCGTTTCCGGGACAACCCAAGAGACCCAGTACTTC CSVSGTTQETQYF
NA TRBJ2-7 once TRBV28 13 TGTGCCAGCAGTATGATCGGCGGGTGGGAGCAGTACTTC CASSMIGGWEQYF
TRBD2 TRBJ2-3 few TRBV9 16 TGTGCCAGCAGCGTAGTAGCGGGAGGCCGCACAGATACGCAGTATTTT CASSVVAGGRTDTQYF
NA TRBJ2-1 NA TRBV9 14 TGTGCCAGCAGCGTAGCTTATGCGTTCAATGAGCAGTTCTTC CASSVAYAFNEQFF
NA TRBJ1-2 few TRBV28 12 TGTGCCAGCGGCACGGGGTGGGATGGCTACACCTTC CASGTGWDGYTF
TRBD1 TRBJ1-1 NA TRBV7-3 13 TGTGCCAGCAGCTCAGGGGGCGTTAACGAAGCTTTCTTT CASSSGGVNEAFF
TRBD1 TRBJ2-7 NA TRBV4-2 18 TGTGCCAGCAGCCAGGCTGCCTCACAGGGGCAGATCTCCTACGAGCAGTACTTC CASSQAASQGQISYEQYF
NA TRBJ1-1 NA TRBV10-3 14 TGTGCCACTACCTCCCGGACAGCGAACACTGAAGCTTTCTTT CATTSRTANTEAFF
TRBD2 TRBJ2-1 NA TRBV29-1 16 TGCAGCGGCCTTCCTAGCGGGGAGAGATCCTACAATGAGCAGTTCTTC CSGLPSGERSYNEQFF
NA TRBJ2-7 NA TRBV5-1 15 TGCGCCAGCAGCTTGGCAGGGGCCAGCTCCTACGAGCAGTACTTC CASSLAGASSYEQYF
NA TRBJ2-3 NA TRBV6-1 14 TGTGCCAGCCAGGGGTTAAGTGGCACAGATACGCAGTATTTT CASQGLSGTDTQYF
NA TRBJ2-3 NA TRBV6-4 15 TGTGCCAGCAGTGTCGATCGGGCTAGCCCAGATACGCAGTATTTT CASSVDRASPDTQYF
NA TRBJ1-2 once TRBV28 13 TGTGCCAGCAGTTTTCAGGGTGGCTATGGCTACACCTTC CASSFQGGYGYTF
TRBD2 TRBJ2-3 NA TRBV9 18 TGTGCCAGCAGCGCCTCTTTTCCTACTAGCGGGAGGGAAGATACGCAGTATTTT CASSASFPTSGREDTQYF
NA TRBJ2-1 NA TRBV9 16 TGTGCCAGCAGCGTAGGGGGGAGGAGCTCCTACAATGAGCAGTTCTTC CASSVGGRSSYNEQFF
NA TRBJ2-5 NA TRBV7-9 17 TGTGCCAGCAGCTCCTACAGGGATACTGGAGGCGGAGAGACCCAGTACTTC CASSSYRDTGGGETQYF
NA TRBJ1-3 few TRBV30 11 TGTGCCTGGAGTTCCGGGGGCACCATATATTTT CAWSSGGTIYF
TRBD2 TRBJ2-5 NA TRBV5-6 15 TGTGCCAGCAGCTCAGGGACTATCCTGAGGGAGACCCAGTACTTC CASSSGTILRETQYF
NA TRBJ1-1 few TRBV11-3 14 TGTGCCAGCAGCTCCCTGAGGGGGGGCACTGAAGCTTTCTTT CASSSLRGGTEAFF
NA TRBJ2-5 few TRBV11-1 17 TGTGCCAGCAGCTCCCCTCTCGTCCCGACAGTACAAGAGACCCAGTACTTC CASSSPLVPTVQETQYF
NA TRBJ2-7 NA TRBV19 13 TGTGCCAGTAGTCGGGTTGCTCAAGACGAGCAGTACTTC CASSRVAQDEQYF
NA TRBJ2-1 few TRBV2 14 TGTGCCAGCAGTGGACGAGGGTGGGAGAATGAGCAGTTCTTC CASSGRGWENEQFF